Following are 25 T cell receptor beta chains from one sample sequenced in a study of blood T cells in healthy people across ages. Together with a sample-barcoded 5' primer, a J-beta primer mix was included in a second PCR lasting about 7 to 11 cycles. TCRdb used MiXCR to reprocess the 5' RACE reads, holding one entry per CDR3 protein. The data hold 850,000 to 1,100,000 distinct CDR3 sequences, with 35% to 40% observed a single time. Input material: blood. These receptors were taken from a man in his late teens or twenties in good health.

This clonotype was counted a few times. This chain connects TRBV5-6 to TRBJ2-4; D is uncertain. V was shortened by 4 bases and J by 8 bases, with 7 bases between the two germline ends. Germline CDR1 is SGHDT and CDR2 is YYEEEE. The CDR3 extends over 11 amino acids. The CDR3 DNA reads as TGTGCCAGCAGCCTGCGCGACATTCAGTACTTC. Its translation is CASSLRDIQYF.

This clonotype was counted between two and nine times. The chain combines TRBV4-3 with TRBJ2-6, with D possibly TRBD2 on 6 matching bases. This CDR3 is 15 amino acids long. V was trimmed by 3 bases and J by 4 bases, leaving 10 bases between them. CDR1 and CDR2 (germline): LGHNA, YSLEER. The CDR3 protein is CASSHSSAGANVLTF. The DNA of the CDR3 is TGCGCCAGCAGCCATTCTAGCGCCGGGGCCAACGTCCTGACTTTC.

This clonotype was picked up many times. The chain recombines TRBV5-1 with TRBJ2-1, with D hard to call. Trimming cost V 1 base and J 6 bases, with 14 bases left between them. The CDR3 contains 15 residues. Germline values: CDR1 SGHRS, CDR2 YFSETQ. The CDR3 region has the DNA TGCGCCAGCAGCTTGTTGCCCGGCTACGGCAATGAGCAGTTCTTC. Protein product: CASSLLPGYGNEQFF.

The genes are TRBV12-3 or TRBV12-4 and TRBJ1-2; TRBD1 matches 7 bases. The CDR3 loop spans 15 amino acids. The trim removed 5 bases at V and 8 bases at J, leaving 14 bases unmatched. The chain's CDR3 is CASSASTGQRTGYTF. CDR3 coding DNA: TGTGCCAGCAGTGCAAGTACGGGACAGCGTACGGGCTACACCTTC.

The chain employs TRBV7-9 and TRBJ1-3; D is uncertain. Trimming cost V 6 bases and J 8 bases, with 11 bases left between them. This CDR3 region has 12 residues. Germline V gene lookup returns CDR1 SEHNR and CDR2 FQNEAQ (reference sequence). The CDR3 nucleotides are TGTGCCAGCAGTCCAAGAGGCGACACCATATATTTT. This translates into CASSPRGDTIYF.

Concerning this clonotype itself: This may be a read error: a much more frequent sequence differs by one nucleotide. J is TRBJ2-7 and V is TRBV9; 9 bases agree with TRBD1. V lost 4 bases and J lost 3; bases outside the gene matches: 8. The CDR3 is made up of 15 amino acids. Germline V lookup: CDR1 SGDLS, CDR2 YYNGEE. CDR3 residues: CASSLPGTGIYEQYF. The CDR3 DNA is TGTGCCAGCAGCCTACCCGGGACAGGGATCTACGAGCAGTACTTC.

The CDR3 is CSVEGPRAGPDSNYGYTF. The DNA for the CDR3 is TGCAGCGTTGAAGGGCCCCGGGCAGGGCCTGACTCTAACTATGGCTACACCTTC. This chain uses TRBV29-1 with TRBJ1-2; tentative D call: TRBD1 (5 bases). Germline V gene lookup returns CDR1 SQVTM and CDR2 ANQGSEA. The CDR3 covers 18 residues. Trimming removed 1 base at V and 0 bases at J, with 21 bases between.

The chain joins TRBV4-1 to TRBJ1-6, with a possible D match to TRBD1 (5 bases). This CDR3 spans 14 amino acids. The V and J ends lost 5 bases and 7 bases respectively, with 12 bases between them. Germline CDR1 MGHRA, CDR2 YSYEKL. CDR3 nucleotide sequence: TGCGCCAGCAGCATCGAGGGGCCGAATTCACCCCTCCACTTT. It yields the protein CASSIEGPNSPLHF.

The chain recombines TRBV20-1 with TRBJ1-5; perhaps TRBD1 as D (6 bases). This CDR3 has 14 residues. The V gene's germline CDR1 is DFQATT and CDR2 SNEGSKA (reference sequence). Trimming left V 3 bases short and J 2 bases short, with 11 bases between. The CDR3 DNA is TGCAGTGCTAGGCAGGGGTTGGGCAATCAGCCCCAGCATTTT. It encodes CSARQGLGNQPQHF.

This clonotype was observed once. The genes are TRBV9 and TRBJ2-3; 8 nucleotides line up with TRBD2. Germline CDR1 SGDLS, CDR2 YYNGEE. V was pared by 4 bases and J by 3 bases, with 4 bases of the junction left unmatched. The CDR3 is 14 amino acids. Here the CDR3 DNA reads TGTGCCAGCAGCCGGGAGGGAAGGACAGATACGCAGTATTTT. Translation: CASSREGRTDTQYF. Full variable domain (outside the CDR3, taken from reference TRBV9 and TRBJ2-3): DSGVTQTPKHLITATGQRVTLRCSPRSGDLSVYWYQQSLDQGLQFLIQYYNGEERAKGNILERFSAQQFPDLHSELNLSSLELGDSALYFCASSREGRTDTQYFGPGTRLTVL.

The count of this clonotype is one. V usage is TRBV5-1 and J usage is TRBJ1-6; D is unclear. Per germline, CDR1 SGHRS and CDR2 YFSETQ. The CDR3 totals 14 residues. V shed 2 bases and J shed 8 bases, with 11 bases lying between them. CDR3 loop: CASSFTQEHSPLHF. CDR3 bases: TGCGCCAGCAGCTTTACGCAGGAACATTCACCCCTCCACTTT.

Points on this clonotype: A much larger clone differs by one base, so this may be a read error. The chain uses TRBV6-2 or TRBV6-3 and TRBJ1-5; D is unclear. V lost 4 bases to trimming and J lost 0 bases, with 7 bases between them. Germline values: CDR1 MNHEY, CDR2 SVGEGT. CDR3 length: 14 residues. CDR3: CASSCSGSNQPQHF. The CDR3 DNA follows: TGTGCCAGCAGTTGCTCAGGTAGCAATCAGCCCCAGCATTTT.

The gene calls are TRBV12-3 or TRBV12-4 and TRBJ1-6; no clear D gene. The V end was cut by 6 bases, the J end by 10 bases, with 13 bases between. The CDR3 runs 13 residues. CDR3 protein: CASSLRPESPLHF. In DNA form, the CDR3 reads TGTGCCAGCAGCCTTCGCCCCGAATCACCCCTCCACTTT.

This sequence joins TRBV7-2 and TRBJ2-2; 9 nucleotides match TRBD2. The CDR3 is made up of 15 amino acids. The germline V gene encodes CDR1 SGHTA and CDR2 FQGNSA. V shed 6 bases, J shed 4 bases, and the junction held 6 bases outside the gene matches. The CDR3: CASSRLAVPTGELFF. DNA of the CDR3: TGTGCCAGCAGTCGACTAGCGGTACCCACCGGGGAGCTGTTTTTT.

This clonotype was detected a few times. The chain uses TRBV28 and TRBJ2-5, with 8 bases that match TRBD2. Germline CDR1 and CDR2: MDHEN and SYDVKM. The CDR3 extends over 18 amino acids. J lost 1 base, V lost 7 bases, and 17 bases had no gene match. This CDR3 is CASKFWGEAGVSQETQYF. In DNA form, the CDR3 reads TGTGCCAGCAAGTTTTGGGGTGAAGCGGGGGTTTCCCAAGAGACCCAGTACTTC.

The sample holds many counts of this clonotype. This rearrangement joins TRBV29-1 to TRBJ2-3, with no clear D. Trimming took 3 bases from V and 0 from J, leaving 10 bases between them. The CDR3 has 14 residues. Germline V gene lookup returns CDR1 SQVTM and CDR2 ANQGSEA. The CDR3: CSVDSSDSTDTQYF. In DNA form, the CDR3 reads TGCAGCGTTGATTCGTCGGATAGCACAGATACGCAGTATTTT.

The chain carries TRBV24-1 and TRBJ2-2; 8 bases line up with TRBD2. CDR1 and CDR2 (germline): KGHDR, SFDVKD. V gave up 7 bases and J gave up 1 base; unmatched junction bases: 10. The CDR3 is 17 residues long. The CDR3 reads CATSPKRGGQNTGELFF. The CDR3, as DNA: TGTGCCACCAGCCCCAAACGGGGGGGCCAGAACACCGGGGAGCTGTTTTTT.

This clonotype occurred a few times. The CDR3 loop reads CAIRGTPGNEQFF. CDR3 coding DNA: TGTGCCATCAGGGGGACCCCTGGGAATGAGCAGTTCTTC. This chain joins TRBV10-3 and TRBJ2-1; the D call may be TRBD1 or TRBD2 (5 bases each). Looked up from germline, CDR1 is ENHRY and CDR2 is SYGVKD. This CDR3 contains 13 residues. Trimming took off 6 bases at V and 7 bases at J, with 13 bases between the two ends.

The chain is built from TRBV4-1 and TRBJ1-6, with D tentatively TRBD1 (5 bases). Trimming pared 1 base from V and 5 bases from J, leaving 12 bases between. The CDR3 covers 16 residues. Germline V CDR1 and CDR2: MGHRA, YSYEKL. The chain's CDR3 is CASSQAYLTDNSPLHF. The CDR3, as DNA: TGCGCCAGCAGCCAAGCTTATTTGACAGATAATTCACCCCTCCACTTT.

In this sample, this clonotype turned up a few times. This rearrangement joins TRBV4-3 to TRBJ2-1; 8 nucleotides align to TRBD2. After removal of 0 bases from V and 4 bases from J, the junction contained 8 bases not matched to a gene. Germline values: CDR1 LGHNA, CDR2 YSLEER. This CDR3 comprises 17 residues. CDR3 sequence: CASSQDWGSGAYNEQFF. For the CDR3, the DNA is TGCGCCAGCAGCCAAGATTGGGGTAGCGGGGCGTACAATGAGCAGTTCTTC.

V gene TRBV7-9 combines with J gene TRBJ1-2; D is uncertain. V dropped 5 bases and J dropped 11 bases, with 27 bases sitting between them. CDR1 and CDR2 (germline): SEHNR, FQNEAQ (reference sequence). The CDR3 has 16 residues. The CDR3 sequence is CASSPSSRATVKAYTF. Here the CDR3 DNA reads TGTGCCAGCAGCCCCTCATCCCGGGCAACCGTAAAGGCGTACACCTTC. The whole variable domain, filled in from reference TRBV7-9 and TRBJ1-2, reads DTGVSQNPRHKITKRGQNVTFRCDPISEHNRLYWYRQTLGQGPEFLTYFQNEAQLEKSRLLSDRFSAERPKGSFSTLEIQRTEQGDSAMYLCASSPSSRATVKAYTFGSGTRLTVV.

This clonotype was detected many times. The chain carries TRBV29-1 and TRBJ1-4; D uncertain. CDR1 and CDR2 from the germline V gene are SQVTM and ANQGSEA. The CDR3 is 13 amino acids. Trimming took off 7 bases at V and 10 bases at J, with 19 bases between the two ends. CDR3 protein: CSATWAGLGKLFF. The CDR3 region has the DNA TGCAGCGCCACTTGGGCGGGTCTAGGAAAACTGTTTTTT.

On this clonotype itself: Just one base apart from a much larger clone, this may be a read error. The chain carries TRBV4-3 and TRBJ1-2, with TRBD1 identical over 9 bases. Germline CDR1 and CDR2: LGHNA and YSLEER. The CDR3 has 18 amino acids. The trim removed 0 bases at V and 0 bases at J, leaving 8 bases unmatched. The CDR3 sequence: CASSQDGFGTGTNYGYTF. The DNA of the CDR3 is TGCGCCAGCAGCCAAGATGGTTTTGGGACAGGGACTAACTATGGCTACACCTTC.

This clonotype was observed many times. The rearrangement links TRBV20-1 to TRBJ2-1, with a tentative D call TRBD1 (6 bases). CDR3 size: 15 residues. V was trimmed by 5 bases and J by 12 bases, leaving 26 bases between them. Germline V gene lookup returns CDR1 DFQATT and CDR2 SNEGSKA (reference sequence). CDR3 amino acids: CSALTRARFGTWQFF. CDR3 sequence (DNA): TGCAGTGCTCTAACAAGGGCGAGATTTGGGACATGGCAGTTCTTC.

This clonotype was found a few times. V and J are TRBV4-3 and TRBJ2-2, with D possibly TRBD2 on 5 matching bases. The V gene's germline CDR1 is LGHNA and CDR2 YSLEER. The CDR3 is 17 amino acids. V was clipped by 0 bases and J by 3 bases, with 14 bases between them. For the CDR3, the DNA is TGCGCCAGCAGCCAAGAGTTCGGGGTTTACTACACCGGGGAGCTGTTTTTT. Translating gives CASSQEFGVYYTGELFF.